This entry features one TCR beta chain sequence. Its antigen is not identified. Per germline, CDR1 SGDLS and CDR2 YYNGEE. Trimming removed 7 bases from V and 0 bases from J, with 10 bases in between. The CDR3 is 14 amino acids. Expressed TCRB transcripts were sequenced after all isolated RNA was converted to cDNA. Profiled with immunoSEQ multiplex PCR; TCRdb holds only in-frame clones, not every one. Of almost 350,000 clones in the sample, roughly 9% were seen once. This sample was included in a study of beta chain features in type 1 diabetes. Findings and caveats of the study: Insertions were fewer and deletions more numerous at VDJ junctions in type 1 diabetes patients. Moderately but significantly shorter TCRB CDR3s were found in Type 1 diabetes patients in all four CD4+ subsets.

This clonotype originated in a man younger than 40 with type 1 diabetes. V and J are TRBV9 and TRBJ2-2; D is ambiguous. The sample comprised central memory CD4+ T cells from blood. The CDR3 coding sequence is TGTGCCAGCCAAAGGGCCGCGAACACCGGGGAGCTGTTTTTT. It codes for CASQRAANTGELFF.